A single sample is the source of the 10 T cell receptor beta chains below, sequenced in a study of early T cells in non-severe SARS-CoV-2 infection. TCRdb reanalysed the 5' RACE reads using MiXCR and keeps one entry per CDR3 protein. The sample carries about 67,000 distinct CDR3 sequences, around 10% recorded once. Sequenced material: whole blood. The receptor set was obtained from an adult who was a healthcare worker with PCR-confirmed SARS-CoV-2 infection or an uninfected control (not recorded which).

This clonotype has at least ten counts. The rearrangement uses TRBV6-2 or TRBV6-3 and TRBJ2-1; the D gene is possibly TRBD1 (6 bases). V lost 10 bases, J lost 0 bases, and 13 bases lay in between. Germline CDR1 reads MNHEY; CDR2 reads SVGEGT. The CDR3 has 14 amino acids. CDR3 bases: TGTGCCACGTACATAGGGGGCTCCTACAATGAGCAGTTCTTC. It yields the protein CATYIGGSYNEQFF.

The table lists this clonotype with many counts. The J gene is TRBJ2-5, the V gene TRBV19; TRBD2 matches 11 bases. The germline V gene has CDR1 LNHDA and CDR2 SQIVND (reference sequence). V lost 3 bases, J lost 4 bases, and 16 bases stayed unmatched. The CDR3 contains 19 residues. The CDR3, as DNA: TGTGCCAGTAGTATTAGGGTCCCCACTAGCGGGAGAGGACGAGAGACCCAGTACTTC. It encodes CASSIRVPTSGRGRETQYF.

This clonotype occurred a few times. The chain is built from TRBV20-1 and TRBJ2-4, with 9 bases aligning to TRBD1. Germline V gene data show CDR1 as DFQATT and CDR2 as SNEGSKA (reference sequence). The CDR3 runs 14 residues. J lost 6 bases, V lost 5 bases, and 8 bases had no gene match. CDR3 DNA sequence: TGCAGTGCTCTACCGGGACAGGGTACAAACATTCAGTACTTC. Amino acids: CSALPGQGTNIQYF.

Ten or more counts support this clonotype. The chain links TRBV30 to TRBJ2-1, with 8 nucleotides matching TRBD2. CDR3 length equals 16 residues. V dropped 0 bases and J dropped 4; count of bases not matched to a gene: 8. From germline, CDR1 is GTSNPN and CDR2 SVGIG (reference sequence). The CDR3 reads CAWSVEAGGWYNEQFF. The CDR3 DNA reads TGTGCCTGGAGTGTAGAGGCGGGAGGCTGGTACAATGAGCAGTTCTTC.

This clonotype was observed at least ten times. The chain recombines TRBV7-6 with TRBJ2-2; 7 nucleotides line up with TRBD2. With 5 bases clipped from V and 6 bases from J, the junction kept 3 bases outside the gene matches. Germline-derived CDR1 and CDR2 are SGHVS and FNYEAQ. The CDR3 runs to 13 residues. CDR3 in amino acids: CASSLGGAGELFF. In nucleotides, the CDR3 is TGTGCCAGCAGCCTGGGAGGGGCCGGGGAGCTGTTTTTT.

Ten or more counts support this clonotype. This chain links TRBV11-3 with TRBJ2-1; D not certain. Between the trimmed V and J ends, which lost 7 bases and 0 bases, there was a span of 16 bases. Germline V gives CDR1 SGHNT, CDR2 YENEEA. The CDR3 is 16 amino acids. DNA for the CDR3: TGTGCCAGCACCCTTCCGGGTGGGCGCTCCTACAATGAGCAGTTCTTC. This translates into CASTLPGGRSYNEQFF.

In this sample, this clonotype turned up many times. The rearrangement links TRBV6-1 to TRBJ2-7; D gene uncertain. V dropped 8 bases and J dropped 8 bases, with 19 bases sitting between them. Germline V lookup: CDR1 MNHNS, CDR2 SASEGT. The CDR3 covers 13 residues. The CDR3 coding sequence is TGTGCCAGCGCTACACCTTCCCCTACGAAGCAGTACTTC. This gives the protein CASATPSPTKQYF.

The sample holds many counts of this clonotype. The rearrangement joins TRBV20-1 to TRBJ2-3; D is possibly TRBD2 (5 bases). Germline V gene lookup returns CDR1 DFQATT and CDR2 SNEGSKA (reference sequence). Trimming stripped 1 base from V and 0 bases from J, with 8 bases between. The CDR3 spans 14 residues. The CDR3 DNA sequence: TGCAGTGCTAGAGTCCCGGGGAGCACAGATACGCAGTATTTT. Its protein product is CSARVPGSTDTQYF.

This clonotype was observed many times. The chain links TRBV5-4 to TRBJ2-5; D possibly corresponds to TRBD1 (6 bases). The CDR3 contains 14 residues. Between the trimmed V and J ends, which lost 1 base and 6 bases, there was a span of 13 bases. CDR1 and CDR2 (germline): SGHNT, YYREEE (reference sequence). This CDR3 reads CASSLYSGAQTQYF. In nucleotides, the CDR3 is TGTGCCAGCAGCTTGTATTCAGGGGCCCAGACCCAGTACTTC.

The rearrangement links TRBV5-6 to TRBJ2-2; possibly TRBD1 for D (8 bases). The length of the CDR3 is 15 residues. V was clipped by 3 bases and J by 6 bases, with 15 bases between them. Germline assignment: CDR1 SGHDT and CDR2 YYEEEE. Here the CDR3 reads CASSWTGRAAGELFF. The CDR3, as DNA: TGTGCCAGCAGCTGGACAGGGAGGGCAGCCGGGGAGCTGTTTTTT.